This is a list of T cell receptor beta chains from one sample in a study of Ad26.COV2.S vaccination and SARS-CoV-2 variants. Assay used: immunoSEQ multiplex PCR; TCRdb lists only in-frame clones, some missing. Of about 390,000 clones detected, 92% appear once; the ten largest clones hold over 1.5%. Sequenced here: peripheral blood, sampled in a trial of Ad26.COV2.S vaccine versus placebo. The receptors come from a person aged 18-60 years who received the Ad26.COV2.S COVID-19 vaccine or a placebo. Each CDR3 is given with its conserved first and last residue. A D gene is named only where the DNA matches it firmly. Rows may omit the clone size; those that give it use once, few, many or a size class.

j_call: TRBJ2-5
d_call: -
v_call: TRBV24-1
clone_size: -
cdr3_nt: TGTGCCACCAGTGATTTACAGGCCCAGGACCAAGAGACCCAGTACTTC
cdr3_aa: CATSDLQAQDQETQYF

j_call: TRBJ2-2
d_call: -
v_call: TRBV19
clone_size: few
cdr3_nt: TGTGCCATCAGACACCATGCCGGGGAGCTGTTTTTT
cdr3_aa: CAIRHHAGELFF

j_call: TRBJ2-7
d_call: TRBD1
v_call: TRBV6-1
clone_size: -
cdr3_nt: TGTGTCAGCAGTGAAGCGGACAGGGGCGCTCTCTACGAGCAGTACTTC
cdr3_aa: CVSSEADRGALYEQYF

j_call: TRBJ2-7
d_call: -
v_call: TRBV6-2/TRBV6-3
clone_size: once
cdr3_nt: TGTGCCAGCAGTTACCCTGGGGTTTACGAGCAGTACTTC
cdr3_aa: CASSYPGVYEQYF

j_call: TRBJ1-4
d_call: -
v_call: TRBV5-1
clone_size: -
cdr3_nt: TGCGCCAGCAGCGGGACTGTAACCAATGAAAAACTGTTTTTT
cdr3_aa: CASSGTVTNEKLFF

j_call: TRBJ1-2
d_call: -
v_call: TRBV10-3
clone_size: -
cdr3_nt: TGTGCCATCAGTGAGCAGGGTGGCTATGGCTACACCTTC
cdr3_aa: CAISEQGGYGYTF

j_call: TRBJ1-1
d_call: -
v_call: TRBV30
clone_size: -
cdr3_nt: TGTGCCTGGAGTGTAACAGAGGTCCGCACTGAAGCTTTCTTT
cdr3_aa: CAWSVTEVRTEAFF

j_call: TRBJ2-7
d_call: -
v_call: TRBV7-2
clone_size: -
cdr3_nt: TGTGCCAGCAGCTTCCGGCACGCCTACGAGCAGTACTTC
cdr3_aa: CASSFRHAYEQYF

j_call: TRBJ2-7
d_call: -
v_call: TRBV4-1
clone_size: -
cdr3_nt: TGCGCCAGCAGCCAAGTCTTGCCAGGCCACTACGAGCAGTACTTC
cdr3_aa: CASSQVLPGHYEQYF

j_call: TRBJ2-2
d_call: TRBD2
v_call: TRBV13
clone_size: -
cdr3_nt: TGTGCCAGCAGCTCCGAACTAGCGGGGGGGACACGAACCGGGGAGCTGTTTTTT
cdr3_aa: CASSSELAGGTRTGELFF

j_call: TRBJ2-5
d_call: -
v_call: TRBV5-1
clone_size: -
cdr3_nt: TGCGCCAGCACCCTTTTGCCGGGGGAGACCCAGTACTTC
cdr3_aa: CASTLLPGETQYF

j_call: TRBJ1-2
d_call: -
v_call: TRBV27
clone_size: -
cdr3_nt: TGTGCCAGCAGGCCTTGGCAGGGCGAGAACTATGGCTACACCTTC
cdr3_aa: CASRPWQGENYGYTF

j_call: TRBJ2-2
d_call: TRBD1
v_call: TRBV6-6
clone_size: -
cdr3_nt: TGTGCCAGCAGTTCGGACAGGGTGAACACCGGGGAGCTGTTTTTT
cdr3_aa: CASSSDRVNTGELFF

j_call: TRBJ2-7
d_call: -
v_call: TRBV10-2
clone_size: -
cdr3_nt: TGCGCCAGCAGTGAGTCCTGGGGACCCTACGAGCAGTACTTC
cdr3_aa: CASSESWGPYEQYF

j_call: TRBJ1-2
d_call: -
v_call: TRBV5-4
clone_size: -
cdr3_nt: TGTGCCAGCAGCTTGGGTGTACTCCTGGAGTCTAACTATGGCTACACCTTC
cdr3_aa: CASSLGVLLESNYGYTF

j_call: TRBJ2-7
d_call: -
v_call: TRBV27
clone_size: -
cdr3_nt: TGTGCCAGCAGTCCAGAAAGCCGGACAGTTTGGGGCTACGAGCAGTACTTC
cdr3_aa: CASSPESRTVWGYEQYF

j_call: TRBJ2-7
d_call: -
v_call: TRBV19
clone_size: -
cdr3_nt: TGTGCCAGTAGCGTATGGGAAGGCTACGAGCAGTACTTC
cdr3_aa: CASSVWEGYEQYF

j_call: TRBJ2-2
d_call: -
v_call: TRBV30
clone_size: -
cdr3_nt: TGTGCCTGTAACGCCGGGGAGCTGTTTTTT
cdr3_aa: CACNAGELFF

j_call: TRBJ2-7
d_call: -
v_call: TRBV24-1
clone_size: -
cdr3_nt: TGTGCCACCAGTGGTCCAGGGGATCCTAACTACGAGCAGTACTTC
cdr3_aa: CATSGPGDPNYEQYF

j_call: TRBJ2-2
d_call: -
v_call: TRBV18
clone_size: -
cdr3_nt: TGTGCCAGCTCACCAATTGGGAACACCGGGGAGCTGTTTTTT
cdr3_aa: CASSPIGNTGELFF

j_call: TRBJ2-7
d_call: TRBD1
v_call: TRBV5-1
clone_size: -
cdr3_nt: TGCGCCAGCAGCTTAGGACAGGGCCTAGGAATCTATGACGAGCAGTACTTC
cdr3_aa: CASSLGQGLGIYDEQYF

j_call: TRBJ2-3
d_call: TRBD2
v_call: TRBV28
clone_size: -
cdr3_nt: TGTGCCAGCACAATGGGGCTTAGCGGGGGTAGCACAGATACGCAGTATTTT
cdr3_aa: CASTMGLSGGSTDTQYF

j_call: TRBJ1-2
d_call: TRBD1
v_call: TRBV6-2/TRBV6-3
clone_size: few
cdr3_nt: TGTGCCAGCAGTTGGGACCGCCCGGGACAGGTAGACTATGGCTACACCTTC
cdr3_aa: CASSWDRPGQVDYGYTF

j_call: TRBJ2-5
d_call: TRBD2
v_call: TRBV6-6
clone_size: -
cdr3_nt: TGTGCCAGCAAGAGAGCGGGGGGACAAGAGACCCAGTACTTC
cdr3_aa: CASKRAGGQETQYF

j_call: TRBJ1-4
d_call: -
v_call: TRBV18
clone_size: -
cdr3_nt: TGTGCCAGCTCAGAACAGACTAATGAAAAACTGTTTTTT
cdr3_aa: CASSEQTNEKLFF

j_call: TRBJ1-2
d_call: TRBD1
v_call: TRBV3-1/TRBV3-2
clone_size: -
cdr3_nt: TGTGCCAGCAGCCAAATGATGGACAGGCCGATATATGGCTACACCTTC
cdr3_aa: CASSQMMDRPIYGYTF

j_call: TRBJ2-2
d_call: -
v_call: TRBV24-1
clone_size: -
cdr3_nt: TGTGCCACCAGTGATCCGGGACGGGGAAACACCGGGGAGCTGTTTTTT
cdr3_aa: CATSDPGRGNTGELFF

j_call: TRBJ2-5
d_call: -
v_call: TRBV5-1
clone_size: -
cdr3_nt: TGCGCCAGCAGCTTGTGGGGGAGGTGGGACGAGACCCAGTACTTC
cdr3_aa: CASSLWGRWDETQYF

j_call: TRBJ1-6
d_call: -
v_call: TRBV7-9
clone_size: -
cdr3_nt: TGTGCCAGCAGCTTAGCAGGGGCCAATTCACCCCTCCACTTT
cdr3_aa: CASSLAGANSPLHF

j_call: TRBJ2-5
d_call: -
v_call: TRBV5-6
clone_size: -
cdr3_nt: TGTGCCAGCAGCCCCCTGGGCGCCCAAGAGACCCAGTACTTC
cdr3_aa: CASSPLGAQETQYF

j_call: TRBJ2-5
d_call: -
v_call: TRBV19
clone_size: -
cdr3_nt: TGTGCCAGTAACAACAGGGCCGAAAGTTTGACCCAGTACTTC
cdr3_aa: CASNNRAESLTQYF

j_call: TRBJ1-3
d_call: -
v_call: TRBV30
clone_size: once
cdr3_nt: TGTGCCTGGAGGTATGGCTCCTCTGGAAACACCATATATTTT
cdr3_aa: CAWRYGSSGNTIYF

j_call: TRBJ1-4
d_call: -
v_call: TRBV4-3
clone_size: -
cdr3_nt: TGCGCCAGCAGTCCTGGTACGGCTAATGAAAAACTGTTTTTT
cdr3_aa: CASSPGTANEKLFF